This T cell receptor (beta chain) was recovered during a study of blood T cell repertoires in COVID-19. This CDR3 is built from 16 residues. Per germline, CDR1 SGHVS and CDR2 FNYEAQ. V shed 5 bases, J shed 5 bases, and the junction held 11 bases outside the gene matches. Individuals drawn from 24 US areas were about 18 to 90 years old. Libraries were prepared by immunoSEQ multiplex PCR; TCRdb keeps only in-frame clonotypes and omits some of them. Of 150,000 or so clones listed, roughly 80% are singletons. The sequenced sample consisted of PBMCs or T cells enriched from blood (not recorded which). The chain recombines TRBV7-6 with TRBJ2-5, with 10 bases matching TRBD1. This TCR came from a woman between 45 and 65 years old who had recovered from COVID-19. DNA for the CDR3: TGTGCCAGCAGCCGATTCAGACAGGGGGCCGGGGAGACCCAGTACTTC. It is translated as CASSRFRQGAGETQYF.